This T cell receptor (beta chain) emerged from a study of T cell responses to AZD1222 COVID-19 vaccine. This clone was picked up one time. Its antigen is currently unknown. Sequenced by immunoSEQ multiplex PCR; TCRdb stores in-frame clones only, minus some. The sample has about 160,000 clones, 80% to 90% seen once. Germline assignment: CDR1 SGHVS and CDR2 FQNEAQ. Trimming took 8 bases from V and 1 from J; bases not matched to a gene: 10. The CDR3 has 16 amino acids. Points from the study as a whole: Nearly half of unique spike-specific TCRs reportedly avoided B.1.351 and B.1.1.7 mutated regions. The study found Spike-specific TCR breadth and depth rose after two AZD1222 doses.

Material: peripheral blood, obtained on day 0 of AZD1222 vaccination. The receptor's source is an adult in good health. The J gene is TRBJ2-5, the V gene TRBV7-8; TRBD2 matches at 10 bases. This CDR3 reads CASGPPAGGAQETQYF. The CDR3, as DNA: TGTGCCAGCGGACCCCCAGCGGGGGGGGCCCAAGAGACCCAGTACTTC.